Shown below are 13 T cell receptor beta chains from a single sample sequenced in a study of cytotoxic CD8 clonotypes in ibrutinib-treated CLL. Libraries were prepared by immunoSEQ multiplex PCR; TCRdb keeps only in-frame clonotypes and omits some of them. The sample holds 130,000 or so clones, 75% to 85% seen once. The material sequenced was PBMCs, taken after 12 months of ibrutinib treatment. Source of these receptors: a human donor with chronic lymphocytic leukemia.

The rearrangement uses TRBV29-1 and TRBJ1-1; D is undetermined. CDR3 length: 12 residues. V dropped 5 bases and J dropped 3 bases, with 10 bases sitting between them. CDR1 is SQVTM, CDR2 ANQGSEA, per germline. The CDR3 is CSVRTAYTEAFF. In DNA form, the CDR3 reads TGCAGCGTTCGGACCGCGTACACTGAAGCTTTCTTT.

The gene calls are TRBV14 and TRBJ2-3; D unresolved. The CDR3 runs 16 residues. Germline assignment: CDR1 SGHDN and CDR2 FVKESK. V lost 5 bases, J lost 5 bases, and 20 bases lay in between. For the CDR3, the DNA is TGTGCCAGCAGCAGGTCGGACGTATTCCTCGGAGATACGCAGTATTTT. Its translation is CASSRSDVFLGDTQYF.

This chain links TRBV11-2 with TRBJ1-5; D unresolved. Germline V lookup: CDR1 SGHAT, CDR2 FQNNGV. The ends were cut back, 1 base at V and 7 bases at J, with 8 bases in the middle. This CDR3 contains 13 residues. CDR3 nucleotides: TGTGCCAGCAGCTTAGGAGGGAGGCAGCCCCAGCATTTT. This sequence encodes CASSLGGRQPQHF.

This chain's CDR3 is CASSPTGSAEQYF. Written as DNA, the CDR3 is TGTGCCAGCAGTCCGACAGGGTCCGCCGAGCAGTACTTC. The rearrangement uses TRBV6-5 and TRBJ2-7; 7 bases fit TRBD1. This CDR3 has 13 residues. In germline, CDR1 is MNHEY, CDR2 SVGAGI. V shed 5 bases, J shed 6 bases, and the junction held 7 bases outside the gene matches.

This sequence joins TRBV9 and TRBJ2-7; 11 nucleotides line up with TRBD2. Germline values: CDR1 SGDLS, CDR2 YYNGEE. This CDR3 comprises 16 residues. V shed 4 bases and J 7 bases; nucleotides not matched to a gene: 13. The CDR3, as DNA: TGTGCCAGCAGCACACGGACTAGCGGGCAGGGTGGGGAGCAGTACTTC. Its translation is CASSTRTSGQGGEQYF.

V gene TRBV7-2 combines with J gene TRBJ2-3, with TRBD1 as a possible D gene (5 bases). This CDR3 comprises 15 residues. The germline V gene has CDR1 SGHTA and CDR2 FQGNSA. Trimming removed 0 bases at V and 4 bases at J, with 11 bases between. CDR3 region: CASSLAGLGADTQYF. The CDR3 bases are TGTGCCAGCAGCTTAGCGGGCCTAGGGGCAGATACGCAGTATTTT.

This clone was counted once. J is TRBJ2-3 and V is TRBV11-2, with 14 nucleotides matching TRBD2. Germline lookup yields CDR1 SGHAT and CDR2 FQNNGV. CDR3 length equals 14 residues. Unmatched junction bases numbered 9, after V lost 5 bases and J lost 14 bases. CDR3 bases: TGTGCCAGCAGCCCGGGACTAGCGGGAGCATTTAGGTATTTT. Protein product: CASSPGLAGAFRYF.

The gene calls are TRBV27 and TRBJ2-3, with D possibly called TRBD1 or TRBD2 (5 bases each). The CDR3 extends over 11 amino acids. Germline CDR1 reads MNHEY; CDR2 reads SMNVEV (reference sequence). With 9 bases removed from V and 8 bases from J, the gap between germline ends came to 12 bases. The CDR3 sequence is CASGWGSTQYF. CDR3 coding DNA: TGTGCCAGTGGCTGGGGGAGTACGCAGTATTTT.

The gene calls are TRBV7-2 and TRBJ1-2; 10 bases are shared with TRBD1. This CDR3 region has 14 residues. The junction had 8 bases not matched to a gene; V was cut back by 5 bases and J by 8 bases. Germline CDR1 SGHTA, CDR2 FQGNSA. CDR3 sequence (DNA): TGTGCCAGCAGCCCACGACAGGGGGCGTCGGGCTACACCTTC. Translation: CASSPRQGASGYTF.

The chain couples TRBV27 to TRBJ1-4; D gene uncertain. Germline CDR1 MNHEY, CDR2 SMNVEV (reference sequence). Trimming removed 8 bases from V and 8 bases from J, with 15 bases in between. The CDR3 runs 13 residues. The chain's CDR3 is CASRTWQGEKLFF. The CDR3 region has the DNA TGTGCCAGCCGAACGTGGCAAGGGGAAAAACTGTTTTTT.

The chain is built from TRBV10-3 and TRBJ2-5, with D possibly being TRBD2 (5 bases). The CDR3 runs 15 residues. Germline V lookup: CDR1 ENHRY, CDR2 SYGVKD. Between the trimmed V and J ends, which lost 2 bases and 7 bases, there was a span of 17 bases. CDR3 bases: TGTGCCATCAGTGAGCTGGGTATGACGGGGTGGACCCAGTACTTC. This sequence encodes CAISELGMTGWTQYF.

The V gene is TRBV27, the J gene TRBJ1-1; weak D call: TRBD1 (6 bases). Trimming pared 3 bases from V and 5 bases from J, leaving 13 bases between. Germline V gives CDR1 MNHEY, CDR2 SMNVEV (reference sequence). The CDR3 is 14 amino acids. CDR3 DNA sequence: TGTGCCAGCAGTTTCCTGGGGGCAAGTACTGAAGCTTTCTTT. Protein product: CASSFLGASTEAFF.

J is TRBJ2-5 and V is TRBV11-2; 11 bases are shared with TRBD2. The CDR3 is 17 residues long. V shed 1 base and J 2 bases; nucleotides not matched to a gene: 6. Germline CDR1 and CDR2: SGHAT and FQNNGV. CDR3 nucleotide sequence: TGTGCCAGCAGCTTAGGGACTAGCGGGTGGGTTCAAGAGACCCAGTACTTC. It yields the protein CASSLGTSGWVQETQYF.